This note documents a single TCR beta chain sequence. This clonotype was detected many times. There is no known antigen for this receptor. No quality values exist for individual bases; no much larger clone is one base distant. The time point label, as the study defines it: newly diagnosed GD, antithyroid drugs for less than 3 months. For both TCR sequencing and RNA sequencing, RNA was extracted from PBMCs using TRIzol. The diagnosis of Graves' disease followed American Thyroid Association guidelines. Patients were recruited from an endocrinology department in Xi'an, China. Each patient gave approximately 9.7 milliliters of peripheral blood, collected in an EDTA anticoagulant tube. Ficoll Paque Plus density gradient separation was used to isolate PBMCs, and no additional T cell sorting was done. RNA quality was checked with an Agilent 2100 Bioanalyzer and agarose gel, and concentration with a NanoDrop 2000.

This sample is drawn from a study of regulatory T cells in long-lasting Graves disease (dated by TCRdb to about 2021). At the level of the whole study: In the newly diagnosed Graves' disease group, patients had been taking antithyroid drugs for less than 3 months. Patients with persistent Graves' disease were compared with patients with newly diagnosed Graves' disease using TCR sequencing and RNA sequencing of peripheral blood. The study was registered as a clinical trial and conducted in China. TCR sequencing covered some 13 persistent and 20 or so newly diagnosed Graves' disease patients, 33 samples in total.

Libraries came from multiplex PCR. Data came from an Illumina HiSeq 4000. iRepertoire HTBI primers and Arm-PCR amplification of CDR3 regions were used to construct TCR beta libraries. PCR products were gel purified before sequencing. The source study handled its data this way. A total of 60 to 80 TRBV and approximately 13 TRBJ segments were identified across samples and were used for gene usage analysis of CDR3 amino acid clonotypes. Filtered high-quality paired reads were merged into contigs using COPE and FqMerger. Contigs were aligned with BLAST to IMGT TRBV, TRBD and TRBJ reference genes, and CDR3 was defined per IMGT. Highly expanded clones were defined as clonotypes with a frequency above 0.1%. Shannon entropy served as the measure of repertoire diversity, while the Gini coefficient captured V-J evenness. Public clonotypes were defined as clonotypes shared by more than one individual. Through fastp at Q25 and MiXCR, TCRdb rebuilt clones from the public reads, retaining in-frame beta chains. When rows share a CDR3 protein, they turn into one entry using the most common DNA and genes. None of the V and J calls come from the authors' own analysis; TCRdb made them. Within this sample are about 440,000 distinct CDR3 sequences, with about 15% of them counted one time only. The ten largest account for approximately 15% of the sample.

The CDR3 runs 12 amino acids, cysteine and phenylalanine included. This entry keeps only the CDR3 DNA: 36 bases, framed from base 1. V sheds 2 bases and J sheds 1 base, leaving 5 bases between their ends. Based on the germline V gene (reference sequence), the CDR1 and CDR2 sequences are DFQATT and SNEGSKA. Summary of the overall study and its limitations: Only the TCR beta chain was sequenced and analyzed. Peripheral blood alone was examined, since thyroid tissue, which constituted the primary lesion, could not be accessed. Compared with newly diagnosed patients, patients with persistent Graves' disease had lower TCR Shannon entropy and fewer highly expanded clones, which suggests clonal expansion. Persistent patients shared more public clonotypes among themselves (around 3,000) than newly diagnosed patients did (roughly 920). As a limitation, the authors acknowledged that the small sample size may reduce accuracy. Persistent disease showed preferential use of TRBV28, TRBJ1-2 and TRBJ2-5, whereas newly diagnosed disease favored TRBV20-1 and TRBJ2-1.

These data are also associated with another study on T cells in Graves' hyperthyroidism and ophthalmopathy. As noted in the second study: A patient counted as having stable Graves' hyperthyroidism if no progression to ophthalmopathy occurred over 18 months of follow-up. The hyperthyroidism patients were between 18 and 65 years old and newly diagnosed, with a disease duration of less than 2 months. Patients with uncontrolled infections, other autoimmune diseases, pregnancy or lactation were excluded. Diagnoses relied on clinical symptoms, serum thyroxine and TRAb, thyroid ultrasound and orbital computed tomography. The TCR CDR3 was subjected to a first round of RT-PCR using the HTBI primer set and the Qiagen OneStep RT-PCR kit. Blood samples also contained most of the expanded thyroid clonotypes (frequency above 0.001), which suggests that blood repertoires may reflect thyroid immune responses. In cross-validation, a model built on a 13 V-J signature told ophthalmopathy apart from stable hyperthyroidism with 85% to 90% sensitivity and about 81% specificity, and in testing the same model reached 80%/75%. In validation, the model predicted progression to ophthalmopathy a median of about 5.9 months before onset, with approximately 71% sensitivity and about 72% specificity. TCR V-J signatures able to tell the groups apart were searched for in a discovery cohort of 90 to 100 patients, of whom 43 had Graves' ophthalmopathy and more than 55 had stable Graves' hyperthyroidism. Prospective prediction of ophthalmopathy was tested in an independent validation cohort of under 20 hyperthyroidism patients and 15 to 17 patients who later progressed to ophthalmopathy. The roughly 91 discovery patients were randomly divided into training and test sets at a 7:3 ratio. In addition, the study compared T-cell repertoires in thyroid tissue and in blood from several Graves' hyperthyroidism patients. Once sampling was done, hyperthyroidism patients were given methimazole at a starting dose of 30 mg daily, whereas ophthalmopathy patients were given high-dose intravenous methylprednisolone. A second multiplex PCR round built the libraries, followed by size selection and purification. Libraries were sequenced paired-end with 100 bp reads on an Illumina HiSeq2000. SOAPnuke was used to process the raw data, with reads discarded if the reads contained adapters or uncalled bases, had a mean Phred below 15, or lacked an exact constant-primer or identifier match. High-quality paired reads were merged with COPE v1.2.5, and unique nucleotide sequences were defined as clonotypes. MiTCR v1.1 was used to align clonotypes to the IMGT TRBV, TRBD and TRBJ reference segments. Only V-J combinations with frequency above 0.0001, covering roughly 99% of repertoires, were analysed. The TCS score was defined as F50 (clonal expansion) divided by E x V (chaos), with BLOSUM62-based TCRdist calculated between CDR3 peptides within each V-J. Welch's t-statistics and random forest reduced several hundred V-J features to 10 to 15, which were used in a naive Bayes classifier (R e1071). Sample size was not statistically predetermined, and investigators were not blinded to group allocation. TCR Vbeta CDR3 sequencing of 130 to 150 peripheral blood samples (approximately 44 ophthalmopathy, 75 hyperthyroidism and roughly 17 progressor patients) is reported in the paper.

This chain joins TRBV20-1 to TRBJ2-5, with an unclear D gene assignment. This clonotype was sampled from a woman under 40 with Graves disease. Donor details come from another sample of the same person, matched by shared clones. Material: peripheral blood mononuclear cells (PBMCs), obtained at new diagnosis, from a patient treated with antithyroid drugs. The DNA reads TGCAGTGCTAGAATCCCCCAAGAGACCCAGTACTTC. This translates into CSARIPQETQYF.